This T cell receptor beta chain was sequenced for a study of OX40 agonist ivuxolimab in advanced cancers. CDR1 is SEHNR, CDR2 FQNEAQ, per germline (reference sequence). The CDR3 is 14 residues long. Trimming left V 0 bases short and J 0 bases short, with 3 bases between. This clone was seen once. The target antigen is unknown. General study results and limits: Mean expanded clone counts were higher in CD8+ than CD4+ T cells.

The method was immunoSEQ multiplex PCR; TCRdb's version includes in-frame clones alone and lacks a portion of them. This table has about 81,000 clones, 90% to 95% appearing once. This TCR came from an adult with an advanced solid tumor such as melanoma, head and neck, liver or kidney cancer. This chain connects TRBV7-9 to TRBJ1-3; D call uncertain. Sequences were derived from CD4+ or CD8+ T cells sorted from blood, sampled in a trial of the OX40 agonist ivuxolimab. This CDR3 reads CASSLAVSGNTIYF. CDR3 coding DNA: TGTGCCAGCAGCTTAGCGGTCTCTGGAAACACCATATATTTT.